These 19 T cell receptor beta chains were all obtained from the same sample, sequenced in a study of cytomegalovirus exposure and HLA in healthy donors (dated by TCRdb to 2017 to 2019). To prepare the library, the immunoSEQ multiplex PCR assay was applied. For the multiplex PCR, a mixture combining 60 forward primers for TCR Vbeta segments and 13 reverse primers for TCR Jbeta segments was used. In its TCRdb copy, this immuneACCESS table keeps in-frame sequences only and misses some clones. Where compared with another copy, unresolved V genes explain less than half of these, and the others have no known cause. The sample contains about 140,000 clones, about 75% of them found a single time. About 1.8% of the sample belongs to the ten largest clones. Sequenced material: PBMCs. The receptors derive from a woman aged 25 to 39 in good health and CMV-seronegative.

The V and J genes are TRBV7-6 and TRBJ2-7; D remains ambiguous. Trimming took 5 bases from V and 0 from J, leaving 5 bases between them. The CDR3 length is 12 residues. The V gene's germline CDR1 is SGHVS and CDR2 FNYEAQ. Written as DNA, the CDR3 is TGTGCCAGCAGCCCCAGCTCCTACGAGCAGTACTTC. Amino acid sequence: CASSPSSYEQYF.

The chain links TRBV7-3 to TRBJ1-3; D remains ambiguous. The CDR3 is 16 residues long. The germline CDR1 and CDR2 sequences are SGHTA and FQGTGA. V lost 5 bases, J lost 0 bases, and 14 bases lay in between. The CDR3 sequence is CASSLKPPGSGNTIYF. DNA for the CDR3: TGTGCCAGCAGCCTAAAACCGCCGGGCTCTGGAAACACCATATATTTT. The entire variable domain, with the rest obtained from reference TRBV7-3 and TRBJ1-3, is as follows: GAGVSQTPSNKVTEKGKYVELRCDPISGHTALYWYRQSLGQGPEFLIYFQGTGAADDSGLPNDRFFAVRPEGSVSTLKIQRTERGDSAVYLCASSLKPPGSGNTIYFGEGSWLTVV.

This chain joins TRBV7-2 and TRBJ1-2, with TRBD1 matching 8 bases. Germline V gives CDR1 SGHTA, CDR2 FQGNSA. The length of the CDR3 is 13 residues. V lost 5 bases to trimming and J lost 5 bases; unmatched junction nucleotides: 4. The CDR3 region has the DNA TGTGCCAGCAGCCGACAGGGGAGGTATGGCTACACCTTC. Translating gives CASSRQGRYGYTF.

The genes are TRBV7-6 and TRBJ2-5; 13 bases are shared with TRBD2. CDR1 and CDR2 (germline): SGHVS, FNYEAQ. The CDR3 runs 18 residues. V lost 5 bases and J lost 0; bases outside the gene matches: 9. CDR3 coding DNA: TGTGCCAGCAGCCAGAGACTAGCGGGGGGCCCCAACCAAGAGACCCAGTACTTC. This encodes CASSQRLAGGPNQETQYF. The variable domain in full, completed from reference TRBV7-6 and TRBJ2-5, reads GAGVSQSPRYKVTKRGQDVALRCDPISGHVSLYWYRQALGQGPEFLTYFNYEAQQDKSGLPNDRFSAERPEGSISTLTIQRTEQRDSAMYRCASSQRLAGGPNQETQYFGPGTRLLVL.

This chain joins TRBV7-3 and TRBJ1-1; D gene unclear. V lost 3 bases and J 3 bases, leaving 8 bases between the germline ends. Germline assignment: CDR1 SGHTA and CDR2 FQGTGA. The CDR3 spans 13 residues. The DNA of the CDR3 is TGTGCCAGCAGCTTTGGGCCAGACACTGAAGCTTTCTTT. This codes for CASSFGPDTEAFF. Full variable domain (outside the CDR3, taken from reference TRBV7-3 and TRBJ1-1): GAGVSQTPSNKVTEKGKYVELRCDPISGHTALYWYRQSLGQGPEFLIYFQGTGAADDSGLPNDRFFAVRPEGSVSTLKIQRTERGDSAVYLCASSFGPDTEAFFGQGTRLTVV.

The chain carries TRBV9 and TRBJ1-5, with 8 bases lining up with TRBD1. This CDR3 comprises 15 residues. After removal of 0 bases from V and 8 bases from J, the junction contained 7 bases not matched to a gene. CDR1 and CDR2 (germline): SGDLS, YYNGEE. The CDR3 nucleotides are TGTGCCAGCAGCGTAGGGGGACAGGACATGGAGCCCCAGCATTTT. This codes for CASSVGGQDMEPQHF.

This clone was seen a single time. The chain employs TRBV7-3 and TRBJ1-1; 8 positions match TRBD1. This CDR3 region has 15 residues. Germline trimming cut 5 bases from V and 1 base from J; bases unmatched to any gene: 6. Germline CDR1 and CDR2: SGHTA and FQGTGA. The CDR3 protein is CASSLQGTGNTEAFF. The CDR3 DNA sequence: TGTGCCAGCAGCCTGCAAGGGACAGGGAACACTGAAGCTTTCTTT.

This chain joins TRBV6-5 and TRBJ2-5; 8 positions agree with TRBD1. V shed 1 base, J shed 5 bases, and the junction held 6 bases outside the gene matches. The CDR3 loop spans 15 amino acids. Germline V gene sequence: CDR1 MNHEY, CDR2 SVGAGI. The DNA of the CDR3 is TGTGCCAGCAGTTACTGGGGCAGGGGGCCTGAGACCCAGTACTTC. This sequence encodes CASSYWGRGPETQYF.

The rearrangement uses TRBV6-6 and TRBJ2-5; D is unclear. The CDR3 is made up of 13 amino acids. Trimming stripped 5 bases from V and 4 bases from J, with 11 bases between. Looked up from germline, CDR1 is MNHNY and CDR2 is SVGAGI (reference sequence). The CDR3 protein is CASSLSERETQYF. The CDR3 coding sequence is TGTGCCAGCAGTCTAAGCGAGCGAGAGACCCAGTACTTC.

The V gene is TRBV29-1, the J gene TRBJ2-1, with TRBD2 identical over 13 bases. Germline CDR1 reads SQVTM; CDR2 reads ANQGSEA. The CDR3 runs to 15 residues. The V gene end was trimmed by 6 bases and the J gene end by 8 bases; junction bases not matched to a gene: 10. The CDR3 DNA reads as TGCAGCGTCCATACGGGAACTAGCGGGGGGGATGAGCAGTTCTTC. It yields the protein CSVHTGTSGGDEQFF.

V usage is TRBV10-1 and J usage is TRBJ1-1, with a weak D call TRBD1 (6 bases). With 6 bases removed from V and 2 bases from J, the gap between germline ends came to 10 bases. Per the germline V gene, CDR1 is WNHNN and CDR2 is SYGVQD (reference sequence). The CDR3 covers 13 residues. The CDR3 DNA reads TGCGCCAGCAGGGGGGACACCAACACTGAAGCTTTCTTT. This translates into CASRGDTNTEAFF.

This clone is medium-sized by share. J is TRBJ2-3 and V is TRBV11-2; 13 positions match TRBD2. With V trimmed by 3 bases and J by 3 bases, 3 bases remained unmatched. Germline values: CDR1 SGHAT, CDR2 FQNNGV. This CDR3 has 16 amino acids. The CDR3 protein is CASSLTSGGRTDTQYF. CDR3 nucleotide sequence: TGTGCCAGCAGCTTGACTAGCGGGGGGAGGACAGATACGCAGTATTTT. Using reference TRBV11-2 and TRBJ2-3 for the parts outside the CDR3, the full variable domain is EAGVAQSPRYKIIEKRQSVAFWCNPISGHATLYWYQQILGQGPKLLIQFQNNGVVDDSQLPKDRFSAERLKGVDSTLKIQPAKLEDSAVYLCASSLTSGGRTDTQYFGPGTRLTVL.

J is TRBJ1-2 and V is TRBV18; TRBD1 matches 7 bases. Germline-derived CDR1 and CDR2 are KGHSH and LQKENI. The CDR3 consists of 15 residues. J was trimmed by 7 bases and V by 2 bases; bases with no gene match: 10. The CDR3 loop reads CASSPKPGPGGGYTF. CDR3 nucleotide sequence: TGTGCCAGCTCACCAAAGCCGGGGCCAGGGGGTGGCTACACCTTC.

The chain couples TRBV18 to TRBJ2-7; 14 nucleotides align to TRBD2. CDR1 and CDR2 from the germline V gene are KGHSH and LQKENI. This CDR3 comprises 14 residues. The V gene end was trimmed by 3 bases and the J gene end by 6 bases; junction bases not matched to a gene: 1. This CDR3 is CASSPGLAGVEQYF. For the CDR3, the DNA is TGTGCCAGCTCACCGGGACTAGCGGGGGTCGAGCAGTACTTC.

This clone was seen only a few times. V gene TRBV14 combines with J gene TRBJ1-1; D ambiguous. The length of the CDR3 is 14 residues. Germline V gives CDR1 SGHDN, CDR2 FVKESK. V lost 3 bases to trimming and J lost 0 bases, with 8 bases between them. CDR3 sequence (DNA): TGTGCCAGCAGCCAGGTGGCTCTGAACACTGAAGCTTTCTTT. It translates to CASSQVALNTEAFF.

The chain carries TRBV2 and TRBJ1-2; 7 nucleotides align to TRBD1. The ends lost 6 bases at V and 4 bases at J; junction bases unmatched: 14. Germline CDR1 reads SNHLY; CDR2 reads FYNNEI. The CDR3 consists of 16 residues. This chain's CDR3 is CASSWDSELGGYGYTF. The CDR3 DNA reads as TGTGCCAGCAGCTGGGACAGCGAATTGGGTGGCTATGGCTACACCTTC.

This chain joins TRBV2 and TRBJ1-6; unclear D gene. Trimming stripped 2 bases from V and 6 bases from J, with 8 bases between. The CDR3 totals 14 residues. Per germline, CDR1 SNHLY and CDR2 FYNNEI. CDR3 amino acids: CASSEWAVNSPLHF. CDR3 DNA: TGTGCCAGCAGTGAATGGGCCGTTAATTCACCCCTCCACTTT.

V and J are TRBV11-2 and TRBJ1-1, with D hard to call. Germline CDR1 SGHAT, CDR2 FQNNGV. Trimming took 5 bases from V and 1 from J, leaving 8 bases between them. The CDR3 length is 13 residues. CDR3 DNA: TGTGCCAGCAGCGCACTACAGAACACTGAAGCTTTCTTT. This translates into CASSALQNTEAFF.

The chain has TRBV30 and TRBJ1-2; 8 positions agree with TRBD1. Germline assignment: CDR1 GTSNPN and CDR2 SVGIG (reference sequence). The trim removed 4 bases at V and 6 bases at J, leaving 4 bases unmatched. The CDR3 consists of 12 residues. The CDR3 loop reads CAWKSRGHGYTF. The CDR3 DNA reads as TGTGCCTGGAAGAGCAGGGGGCATGGCTACACCTTC. The full variable domain, rest sourced from reference TRBV30 and TRBJ1-2, is SQTIHQWPATLVQPVGSPLSLECTVEGTSNPNLYWYRQAAGRGLQLLFYSVGIGQISSEVPQNLSASRPQDRQFILSSKKLLLSDSGFYLCAWKSRGHGYTFGSGTRLTVV.